One and the same sample provided the 26 T cell receptor beta chains below, sequenced in a study of cytomegalovirus exposure and HLA in healthy donors. 13 Jbeta primers and 60 Vbeta primers were used for the PCR. Some clones are missing from TCRdb's copy, which holds only in-frame ones; the method was immunoSEQ multiplex PCR. The data contain around 140,000 clones, around 74% of them seen just once; the ten biggest clones take up roughly 7%. Source material: PBMCs. These receptors were taken from a male donor in good health and CMV-seronegative.

This clone was picked up one time. This chain links TRBV6-5 with TRBJ1-1; tentatively, D is TRBD1 (5 bases). The CDR3 sequence is 14 residues long. CDR1 is MNHEY, CDR2 SVGAGI, per germline. Trimming shortened V by 0 bases and J by 11 bases, and 16 bases separated the two germline ends. Written as DNA, the CDR3 is TGTGCCAGCAGTTACTCGTCGGAAAGGGGCTGGGCTTTCTTT. This codes for CASSYSSERGWAFF.

This clone was counted a few times. V usage is TRBV5-1 and J usage is TRBJ2-2, with 9 bases lining up with TRBD2. The V segment lost 0 bases and the J segment 3 bases; nucleotides outside the gene matches: 6. The CDR3 sequence is 17 residues long. Germline values: CDR1 SGHRS, CDR2 YFSETQ. CDR3 residues: CASSLEGPSGDTGELFF. In nucleotides, the CDR3 is TGCGCCAGCAGCTTGGAGGGTCCTAGCGGGGACACCGGGGAGCTGTTTTTT.

This chain uses TRBV6-6 with TRBJ1-1; no clear D. The CDR3 spans 13 residues. Germline loops: CDR1 MNHNY, CDR2 SVGAGI (reference sequence). Trimming stripped 6 bases from V and 0 bases from J, with 8 bases between. The CDR3 nucleotides read TGTGCCAGCAGCGCGGTCATGAACACTGAAGCTTTCTTT. This encodes CASSAVMNTEAFF.

This clone was counted once. V usage is TRBV7-2 and J usage is TRBJ2-7; TRBD1 agrees at 7 bases. Germline-derived CDR1 and CDR2 are SGHTA and FQGNSA. V was pared by 4 bases and J by 7 bases, with 19 bases of the junction left unmatched. The CDR3 contains 17 residues. In nucleotides, the CDR3 is TGTGCCAGCAGCTCACAACCGACAGGGCAGATTTTTAGGGAGCAGTACTTC. This gives the protein CASSSQPTGQIFREQYF.

J is TRBJ1-2 and V is TRBV27; the D gene is possibly TRBD1 (6 bases). CDR1 is MNHEY and CDR2 is SMNVEV in the germline V gene (reference sequence). Trimming stripped 1 base from V and 10 bases from J, with 19 bases between. This CDR3 is built from 15 residues. The CDR3 is CASSLFGGDMENYTF. The CDR3 DNA follows: TGTGCCAGCAGTTTATTTGGGGGCGATATGGAAAACTACACCTTC.

There are a few counts of this clone. The CDR3 spells CASSPWTGGDQPQHF. As DNA, the CDR3 is TGTGCCAGCAGTCCTTGGACAGGGGGGGATCAGCCCCAGCATTTT. The chain joins TRBV27 to TRBJ1-5; 10 nucleotides align to TRBD1. Trimming cost V 5 bases and J 5 bases; bases outside gene matches: 6. Germline CDR1 reads MNHEY; CDR2 reads SMNVEV (reference sequence). This CDR3 spans 15 amino acids.

V usage is TRBV19 and J usage is TRBJ1-5; TRBD1 is a possible D gene (6 bases). Trimming stripped 5 bases from V and 0 bases from J, with 17 bases between. The germline V gene has CDR1 LNHDA and CDR2 SQIVND (reference sequence). This CDR3 is 17 amino acids long. The CDR3 nucleotides are TGTGCCAGTAGTCTCCAAGGGGGGGATTATAGCAATCAGCCCCAGCATTTT. It is translated as CASSLQGGDYSNQPQHF.

V usage is TRBV18 and J usage is TRBJ1-2; TRBD1 agrees at 10 bases. The junction had 8 bases not matched to a gene; V was cut back by 0 bases and J by 4 bases. CDR1 is KGHSH and CDR2 is LQKENI in the germline V gene. The CDR3 runs 17 residues. CDR3 DNA sequence: TGTGCCAGCTCACCACCATCGGGACAGGGGATTGGCTATGGCTACACCTTC. Translated, it gives CASSPPSGQGIGYGYTF.

This chain uses TRBV6-1 with TRBJ2-3; TRBD2 aligns across 10 bases. Germline V lookup: CDR1 MNHNS, CDR2 SASEGT. Unmatched junction bases numbered 8, after V lost 7 bases and J lost 7 bases. The CDR3 runs to 14 residues. The CDR3 bases are TGTGCCAGCAACCAAGCGGGAGGGCCTTATACGCAGTATTTT. Amino acid sequence: CASNQAGGPYTQYF.

In this sample, this clone turned up a few times. The chain employs TRBV27 and TRBJ2-3; 7 bases line up with TRBD2. The V and J ends lost 3 bases and 2 bases, in that order; junction bases with no gene match: 5. Germline lookup yields CDR1 MNHEY and CDR2 SMNVEV (reference sequence). The CDR3 spans 15 residues. CDR3: CASSLRDYNTDTQYF. DNA for the CDR3: TGTGCCAGCAGTTTGCGGGACTATAACACAGATACGCAGTATTTT.

This clone has just a few counts. This chain links TRBV10-3 with TRBJ1-2, with 7 bases matching TRBD1. Germline V lookup: CDR1 ENHRY, CDR2 SYGVKD. Unmatched junction bases numbered 12, after V lost 6 bases and J lost 8 bases. The CDR3 extends over 14 amino acids. The CDR3 nucleotides are TGTGCCATCAGAAAGGACAGGTCTATCCCCGGCTACACCTTC. It is translated as CAIRKDRSIPGYTF.

The V call is TRBV7-9, the J call TRBJ1-2, with D unresolved. The ends were cut back, 1 base at V and 13 bases at J, with 13 bases in the middle. The CDR3 totals 12 residues. Germline V gives CDR1 SEHNR, CDR2 FQNEAQ (reference sequence). CDR3 sequence (DNA): TGTGCCAGCAGCTTAGGAGCGGTCCGGCTCACCTTC. Its protein product is CASSLGAVRLTF. Based on the CDR3 plus reference TRBV7-9 and TRBJ1-2, the full variable domain is DTGVSQNPRHKITKRGQNVTFRCDPISEHNRLYWYRQTLGQGPEFLTYFQNEAQLEKSRLLSDRFSAERPKGSFSTLEIQRTEQGDSAMYLCASSLGAVRLTFGSGTRLTVV.

The rearrangement links TRBV6-1 to TRBJ1-1, with D maybe TRBD1 (6 bases). This CDR3 has 16 residues. Trimming cost V 2 bases and J 1 base, with 14 bases left between them. Germline loops: CDR1 MNHNS, CDR2 SASEGT. CDR3 in amino acids: CASSEQPGGANTEAFF. The CDR3 nucleotides are TGTGCCAGCAGTGAACAACCGGGGGGGGCGAACACTGAAGCTTTCTTT.

This clone was seen only a few times. The rearrangement joins TRBV21-1 to TRBJ2-7; the table assigns TRBD2, which was not confirmed against the DNA. TRBV21-1 is classified as a pseudogene. CDR3 size: 18 residues. This CDR3 reads CASSLRPPLVGGVYEQYF. CDR3 bases: TGTGCCAGCAGCCTTCGCCCCCCCCTGGTAGGAGGGGTCTACGAGCAGTACTTC.

The chain recombines TRBV19 with TRBJ1-4; D gene uncertain. Looked up from germline, CDR1 is LNHDA and CDR2 is SQIVND (reference sequence). V lost 5 bases and J lost 0, with 7 bases in between. This CDR3 is built from 14 residues. CDR3 sequence: CASSQIATNEKLFF. CDR3 nucleotides: TGTGCCAGTAGTCAGATTGCAACTAATGAAAAACTGTTTTTT.

This chain joins TRBV27 and TRBJ2-3; TRBD2 might be the D (6 bases). The germline V gene encodes CDR1 MNHEY and CDR2 SMNVEV (reference sequence). V was pared by 4 bases and J by 7 bases, with 24 bases between. The CDR3 runs to 17 residues. The CDR3 DNA reads TGTGCCAGCAGTTCCCCCCTCGGATCTCTAGCGAAGAATACGCAGTATTTT. This sequence encodes CASSSPLGSLAKNTQYF.

The chain has TRBV5-6 and TRBJ1-2; tentative D call: TRBD1 (6 bases). This CDR3 is built from 14 residues. The germline V gene encodes CDR1 SGHDT and CDR2 YYEEEE. V was shortened by 5 bases and J by 4 bases, with 15 bases between the two germline ends. CDR3 DNA: TGTGCCAGCAGGCCTCGGGGGGGCGGCTATGGCTACACCTTC. Translation: CASRPRGGGYGYTF. Full variable domain (missing parts from reference TRBV5-6 and TRBJ1-2): DAGVTQSPTHLIKTRGQQVTLRCSPKSGHDTVSWYQQALGQGPQFIFQYYEEEERQRGNFPDRFSGHQFPNYSSELNVNALLLGDSALYLCASRPRGGGYGYTFGSGTRLTVV.

The chain recombines TRBV7-9 with TRBJ2-5, with D possibly being TRBD2 (6 bases). Germline CDR1 and CDR2: SEHNR and FQNEAQ (reference sequence). The CDR3 runs to 16 residues. The V end lost 3 bases, the J end lost 5 bases, and 19 bases lay between the germline ends. The CDR3 DNA reads as TGTGCCAGCAGCTTCGACCCCGGGTGGGGGGAGGAGACCCAGTACTTC. It encodes CASSFDPGWGEETQYF.

The chain joins TRBV27 to TRBJ1-1, with a weak D call TRBD1 (5 bases). CDR3 length equals 13 residues. The V gene lost 4 bases and the J gene lost 6 bases, with 12 bases spanning the gap. CDR1 and CDR2 (germline): MNHEY, SMNVEV (reference sequence). CDR3 in DNA: TGTGCCAGCAGTTCCCAGGGTCTCCCTGAAGCTTTCTTT. Its translation: CASSSQGLPEAFF.

The count of this clone is one. The chain carries TRBV30 and TRBJ1-2, with D possibly TRBD1 on 6 matching bases. CDR3 length equals 11 residues. V lost 1 base to trimming and J lost 8 bases, with 8 bases between them. Per the germline V gene, CDR1 is GTSNPN and CDR2 is SVGIG (reference sequence). As DNA, the CDR3 is TGTGCCTGGAGTGAAACAGGGGGCTACACCTTC. Its translation is CAWSETGGYTF.

The rearrangement uses TRBV9 and TRBJ1-4; D remains ambiguous. The CDR3 sequence is 16 residues long. V was shortened by 3 bases and J by 0 bases, with 12 bases between the two germline ends. Germline loops: CDR1 SGDLS, CDR2 YYNGEE. CDR3 protein: CASSASPLATNEKLFF. In nucleotides, the CDR3 is TGTGCCAGCAGCGCCAGTCCGCTTGCAACTAATGAAAAACTGTTTTTT.

The rearrangement links TRBV5-4 to TRBJ2-1; tentatively, D is TRBD2 (5 bases). V was clipped by 4 bases and J by 5 bases, with 28 bases between them. Germline CDR1 and CDR2: SGHNT and YYREEE (reference sequence). This CDR3 is 19 amino acids long. The CDR3 coding sequence is TGTGCCAGCAGCGCTGACCCCTTTGACCCGGGGTCAGTAGACAATGAGCAGTTCTTC. Protein sequence: CASSADPFDPGSVDNEQFF.

This chain uses TRBV28 with TRBJ2-7; 7 bases are a match to TRBD1. Germline CDR1 is MDHEN and CDR2 is SYDVKM. The ends lost 6 bases at V and 4 bases at J; junction bases unmatched: 9. The CDR3 consists of 14 residues. CDR3 nucleotides: TGTGCCAGCAGGACGACAGGGAAGAAGTACGAGCAGTACTTC. Its protein is CASRTTGKKYEQYF.

The gene calls are TRBV5-1 and TRBJ2-1, with 10 bases matching TRBD2. Losses at the gene ends were 1 base for V and 2 bases for J; bases not matched to a gene: 9. The CDR3 consists of 18 residues. Germline V CDR1 and CDR2: SGHRS, YFSETQ. The CDR3 DNA sequence: TGCGCCAGCAGCTTGACTAGCGGGAATTGGGGACCCTACAATGAGCAGTTCTTC. Translating gives CASSLTSGNWGPYNEQFF.

The chain recombines TRBV6-6 with TRBJ2-7; D not certain. With 5 bases removed from V and 2 bases from J, the gap between germline ends came to 10 bases. The CDR3 sequence is 13 residues long. The V gene's germline CDR1 is MNHNY and CDR2 SVGAGI (reference sequence). The CDR3 spells CASSHPAAYEQYF. CDR3 DNA: TGTGCCAGCAGTCACCCGGCGGCCTACGAGCAGTACTTC.

This chain uses TRBV7-3 with TRBJ2-3; 10 bases agree with TRBD1. V lost 3 bases and J lost 4; bases outside the gene matches: 1. The germline gives CDR1 SGHTA, CDR2 FQGTGA. This CDR3 contains 14 residues. The CDR3 here is CASSFGTGADTQYF. CDR3 DNA: TGTGCCAGCAGCTTCGGGACAGGGGCAGATACGCAGTATTTT.